A single sample is the source of the 12 T cell receptor beta chains below, sequenced in a study of blood T cell repertoires in COVID-19. Clones were sequenced by immunoSEQ multiplex PCR, and TCRdb holds only the in-frame ones, with some missing. The sample gives about 280,000 clones, 88% of which show up once; approximately 8.5% is in the top ten. Sequencing was carried out using peripheral blood. The receptors come from a man aged 18 to 30 with active or convalescent COVID-19.

This rearrangement joins TRBV6-2 or TRBV6-3 to TRBJ1-5, with 7 bases aligning to TRBD1. Per germline, CDR1 MNHEY and CDR2 SVGEGT. The CDR3 has 16 amino acids. J was trimmed by 4 bases and V by 0 bases; bases with no gene match: 6. CDR3 amino acids: CASSYSIQGWNQPQHF. The CDR3 nucleotides are TGTGCCAGCAGTTACTCTATACAGGGGTGGAATCAGCCCCAGCATTTT.

This clone appeared a single time. This sequence joins TRBV2 and TRBJ2-3, with D uncertain. Germline CDR1 SNHLY, CDR2 FYNNEI. The CDR3 extends over 11 amino acids. Trimming took off 5 bases at V and 2 bases at J, with 2 bases between the two ends. The CDR3 reads CASSYTDTQYF. The DNA for the CDR3 is TGTGCCAGCAGTTACACAGATACGCAGTATTTT.

The chain couples TRBV6-1 to TRBJ1-1, with D perhaps matching TRBD1 (5 bases). V was pared by 6 bases and J by 1 base, with 15 bases between. The germline CDR1 and CDR2 sequences are MNHNS and SASEGT. This CDR3 is 15 amino acids long. This chain's CDR3 is CASSLRGTSNTEAFF. The CDR3 coding sequence is TGTGCCAGCAGCCTACGGGGGACGTCGAACACTGAAGCTTTCTTT.

The chain is built from TRBV7-7 and TRBJ2-3; 8 positions match TRBD1. The germline CDR1 and CDR2 sequences are SSHAT and FNYEAQ (reference sequence). The V segment lost 6 bases and the J segment 6 bases; nucleotides outside the gene matches: 11. This CDR3 spans 15 amino acids. CDR3: CASSSSGGPTDTQYF. Written as DNA, the CDR3 is TGTGCCAGCAGTTCCTCAGGGGGCCCGACGGATACGCAGTATTTT.

The gene calls are TRBV12-5 and TRBJ1-2, with TRBD1 identical over 10 bases. The ends lost 5 bases at V and 8 bases at J; junction bases unmatched: 5. The CDR3 runs 13 residues. Germline CDR1 and CDR2: LGHNT and FRNRAP. The DNA for the CDR3 is TGTGCTAGTGGTCACGGACAGGGGGAAGGCTACACCTTC. It codes for CASGHGQGEGYTF.

The V and J genes are TRBV7-9 and TRBJ1-4; 8 positions match TRBD1. The CDR3 spans 15 residues. V shed 2 bases, J shed 10 bases, and the junction held 9 bases outside the gene matches. CDR1 and CDR2 (germline): SEHNR, FQNEAQ (reference sequence). The CDR3 DNA follows: TGTGCCAGCAGCTTAAGCGCAGGGGGCTTGGGAAAACTGTTTTTT. Its translation is CASSLSAGGLGKLFF. Combining the CDR3 with reference TRBV7-9 and TRBJ1-4 gives the whole variable domain DTGVSQNPRHKITKRGQNVTFRCDPISEHNRLYWYRQTLGQGPEFLTYFQNEAQLEKSRLLSDRFSAERPKGSFSTLEIQRTEQGDSAMYLCASSLSAGGLGKLFFGSGTQLSVL.

The V and J genes are TRBV19 and TRBJ2-7; the match to TRBD2 covers 8 bases. The CDR3 covers 14 residues. CDR1 is LNHDA, CDR2 SQIVND, per germline (reference sequence). V dropped 5 bases and J dropped 0; count of bases not matched to a gene: 3. The CDR3 reads CASSGGGPSYEQYF. The CDR3 nucleotides read TGTGCCAGTAGTGGCGGGGGGCCCTCCTACGAGCAGTACTTC.

The chain combines TRBV7-8 with TRBJ2-1; 14 bases are a match to TRBD2. This CDR3 region has 17 residues. The V gene's germline CDR1 is SGHVS and CDR2 FQNEAQ. Losses at the gene ends were 4 bases for V and 4 bases for J; bases not matched to a gene: 6. The CDR3 DNA is TGTGCCAGCAGCTCGGGACTAGCGGGGGATCTATACAATGAGCAGTTCTTC. Translated, it gives CASSSGLAGDLYNEQFF. Variable domain in full (rest from reference TRBV7-8 and TRBJ2-1): GAGVSQSPRYKVAKRGQDVALRCDPISGHVSLFWYQQALGQGPEFLTYFQNEAQLDKSGLPSDRFFAERPEGSVSTLKIQRTQQEDSAVYLCASSSGLAGDLYNEQFFGPGTRLTVL.

V and J are TRBV20-1 and TRBJ1-4; D uncertain. The CDR3 has 13 amino acids. V lost 3 bases, J lost 5 bases, and 10 bases lay in between. The germline gives CDR1 DFQATT, CDR2 SNEGSKA (reference sequence). This CDR3 is CSASGGPNEKLFF. The CDR3 coding sequence is TGCAGTGCTAGTGGCGGGCCAAATGAAAAACTGTTTTTT.

This clone occurred once. The genes are TRBV4-1 and TRBJ1-5, with 7 bases identical to TRBD1. J lost 5 bases, V lost 1 base, and 8 bases had no gene match. The CDR3 extends over 16 amino acids. The germline gives CDR1 MGHRA, CDR2 YSYEKL. The CDR3 DNA is TGCGCCAGCAGCCAAGTAGTGCAGGGGGAATATCAGCCCCAGCATTTT. Its protein product is CASSQVVQGEYQPQHF.

Here the CDR3 DNA reads TGTGCCACCCGGAACTATTCAACCTACGAGCAGTACTTC. This codes for CATRNYSTYEQYF. V gene TRBV18 combines with J gene TRBJ2-7, with D hard to call. CDR1 KGHSH and CDR2 LQKENI come from the germline V gene. V was clipped by 10 bases and J by 2 bases, with 15 bases between them. The CDR3 totals 13 residues.

The rearrangement links TRBV6-5 to TRBJ2-7, with 10 bases that match TRBD2. The germline V gene has CDR1 MNHEY and CDR2 SVGAGI. The CDR3 sequence is 13 residues long. V lost 6 bases to trimming and J lost 2 bases; unmatched junction nucleotides: 1. This CDR3 reads CASSLAGAYEQYF. CDR3 nucleotides: TGTGCCAGCAGCCTAGCGGGGGCCTACGAGCAGTACTTC.